The clone carrying this T cell receptor (beta chain) was observed many times. The antigen is unknown. The data were obtained in a study of T cell repertoires in cytomegalovirus infection. On the study more broadly: Both a matching HLA type and CMV infection were indicated by public TCR beta signatures.

V was pared by 2 bases and J by 8 bases, with 8 bases of the junction left unmatched. The CDR3 is made up of 16 amino acids. Germline CDR1 and CDR2: SGHTA and FQGTGA. TCRdb recomputed calls from the reads with MiXCR, one row per CDR3 protein. There are about 890,000 distinct CDR3 sequences in the sample; roughly 31% occur only once, and over 11% lies in the top ten. The clonotype comes from a human donor in good health (CMV status not recorded). Some clones in this sample may be carry-over from other donors' samples. The J gene is TRBJ2-1, the V gene TRBV7-3; 11 nucleotides line up with TRBD1. This specimen was cultured CD8+ T cells from PBMCs, taken from culture after CMV antigen stimulation. CDR3 in DNA: TGTGCCAGCAGCTTATTTGGGACAGGGGGATTTGATGAGCAGTTCTTC. It encodes CASSLFGTGGFDEQFF.